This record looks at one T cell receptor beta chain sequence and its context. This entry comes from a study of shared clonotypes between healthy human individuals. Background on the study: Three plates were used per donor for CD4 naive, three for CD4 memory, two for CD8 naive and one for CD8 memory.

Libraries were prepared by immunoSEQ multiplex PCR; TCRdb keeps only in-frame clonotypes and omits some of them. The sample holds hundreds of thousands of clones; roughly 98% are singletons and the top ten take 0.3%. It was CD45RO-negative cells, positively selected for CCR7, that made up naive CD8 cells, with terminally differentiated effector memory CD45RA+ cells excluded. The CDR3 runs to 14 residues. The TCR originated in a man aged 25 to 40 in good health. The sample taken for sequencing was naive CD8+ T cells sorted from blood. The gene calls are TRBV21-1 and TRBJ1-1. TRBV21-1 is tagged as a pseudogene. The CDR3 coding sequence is TGTGCCACCAGAGATACGGACGGGAACACTGAAGCTTTCTTT. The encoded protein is CATRDTDGNTEAFF.